The clone carrying this T cell receptor beta chain was found once. Its antigen is unknown. This entry is derived from a study of T cell responses to AZD1222 COVID-19 vaccine. Germline V gives CDR1 SGHDT, CDR2 YYEEEE. V shed 2 bases and J shed 6 bases, with 12 bases lying between them. CDR3 length: 13 residues. Profiled with immunoSEQ multiplex PCR; TCRdb holds only in-frame clones, not every one. The sample lists roughly 84,000 clones; approximately 90% were seen once. Whole-study results and caveats: Clonal diversity was possibly underestimated; the donors were predominantly white British and more often female. Only 5 or 6 people who got AZD1222 tested seropositive at baseline.

The chain joins TRBV5-6 to TRBJ2-7; D is unclear. The sample here was peripheral blood, taken on day 0 of AZD1222 vaccination. The clonotype comes from an adult in good health. CDR3 in amino acids: CASSFYLVSEQYF. The CDR3 bases are TGTGCCAGCAGCTTTTACCTAGTAAGCGAGCAGTACTTC.